These 23 T cell receptor beta chains originate from one sample sequenced in a study of shared clonotypes between healthy human individuals. The protocol was immunoSEQ multiplex PCR, while the TCRdb copy is restricted to in-frame clones and leaves out a portion. The data contain some 2,100,000 clones, around 93% of them seen just once; the ten biggest clones take up 1.7%. CD45RO negativity and positive selection for CCR7 defined naive CD8 cells, a population that excluded terminally differentiated effector memory CD45RA+ cells. The sequenced sample consisted of naive CD8+ T cells from PBMCs. The source of these receptors is a man aged 18 to 29 in good health. Some clones in this sample may be carry-over from other donors' samples.

The rearrangement links TRBV9 to TRBJ2-7; TRBD2 matches 7 bases. The J segment lost 5 bases and the V segment lost 0 bases, leaving 8 bases of the junction unmatched. CDR3 length: 15 amino acids. Germline V gene sequence: CDR1 SGDLS, CDR2 YYNGEE. In nucleotides, the CDR3 is TGTGCCAGCAGCGTAGAAGGACTAGGTTGGAACGAGCAGTACTTC. This gives the protein CASSVEGLGWNEQYF.

The CDR3 DNA reads TGTGCCAGCAGCTCTGATGTTGATAGCGGGCCCGGTCGATTCACAGATACGCAGTATTTT. This sequence encodes CASSSDVDSGPGRFTDTQYF. V gene TRBV13 combines with J gene TRBJ2-3; 7 bases are a match to TRBD2. Germline assignment: CDR1 PRHDT and CDR2 FYEKMQ (reference sequence). The CDR3 spans 20 residues. With 4 bases clipped from V and 2 bases from J, the junction kept 21 bases outside the gene matches.

The rearrangement uses TRBV18 and TRBJ1-5; no reliable D call. Trimming took 2 bases from V and 3 from J, leaving 11 bases between them. Germline CDR1 reads KGHSH; CDR2 reads LQKENI. CDR3 length equals 15 residues. This CDR3 is CASSPERLSNQPQHF. The CDR3, as DNA: TGTGCCAGCTCACCAGAGCGGCTGTCCAATCAGCCCCAGCATTTT.

This clone was seen only once. The chain combines TRBV6-1 with TRBJ1-2; D call uncertain. V was pared by 6 bases and J by 0 bases, with 11 bases between. Germline CDR1 and CDR2: MNHNS and SASEGT. The CDR3 has 14 amino acids. The DNA of the CDR3 is TGTGCCAGCAGACCCGGACCCTCTAACTATGGCTACACCTTC. Protein product: CASRPGPSNYGYTF.

Comments on this clone: An end of the junction differs from the germline gene, which may be a read error. As DNA, the CDR3 is TGTGCCAGCAGCCTTACTGAGTTCTCCCACAATGAGCAGTTCTTC. Translating gives CASSLTEFSHNEQFF. V usage is TRBV6-6 and J usage is TRBJ2-1, with unresolved D. This CDR3 is 15 amino acids long. Germline CDR1 MNHNY, CDR2 SVGAGI (reference sequence).

This clone was picked up one time. The rearrangement joins TRBV19 to TRBJ2-7; D gene unclear. Germline loops: CDR1 LNHDA, CDR2 SQIVND (reference sequence). The germline V and J ends were trimmed by 3 bases and 0 bases, with 9 bases remaining between them. The CDR3 has 14 amino acids. The CDR3 loop reads CASSIGHPSYEQYF. Written as DNA, the CDR3 is TGTGCCAGTAGTATTGGGCACCCCTCCTACGAGCAGTACTTC.

With regard to this clone: Distinct nucleotide sequences in the sample also encode this CDR3. The chain has TRBV7-6 and TRBJ1-1, with D perhaps matching TRBD1 (6 bases). Trimming took off 0 bases at V and 1 base at J, with 9 bases between the two ends. Germline V lookup: CDR1 SGHVS, CDR2 FNYEAQ. The CDR3 runs to 15 residues. The CDR3 DNA reads as TGTGCCAGCAGCTTAGCACCACAGGGGAACACTGAAGCTTTCTTT. It yields the protein CASSLAPQGNTEAFF.

In nucleotides, the CDR3 is TGTGCCAGCAGCCCGGGGCCTCAGGCGAACTATGGCTACACCTTC. It translates to CASSPGPQANYGYTF. The chain links TRBV7-6 to TRBJ1-2; D is possibly TRBD1 (5 bases). The CDR3 is 15 amino acids. V was shortened by 5 bases and J by 2 bases, with 15 bases between the two germline ends. Germline V CDR1 and CDR2: SGHVS, FNYEAQ.

This clone has just a few counts. This chain links TRBV30 with TRBJ2-2, with a tentative D call TRBD1 (5 bases). CDR1 GTSNPN and CDR2 SVGIG come from the germline V gene (reference sequence). V lost 0 bases and J 4 bases, leaving 9 bases between the germline ends. This CDR3 comprises 14 residues. The CDR3 loop reads CAWSVGVATGELFF. The DNA for the CDR3 is TGTGCCTGGAGTGTAGGGGTAGCCACCGGGGAGCTGTTTTTT.

CDR3 loop: CASSLSGLGLEAFF. CDR3 nucleotide sequence: TGTGCCAGCAGTTTATCTGGGTTGGGTCTCGAAGCTTTCTTT. The genes are TRBV28 and TRBJ1-1; D not certain. Germline V gene sequence: CDR1 MDHEN, CDR2 SYDVKM. The CDR3 loop spans 14 amino acids. V was cut by 1 base and J by 8 bases, with 14 bases left in between. Full variable domain (outside the CDR3, taken from reference TRBV28 and TRBJ1-1): DVKVTQSSRYLVKRTGEKVFLECVQDMDHENMFWYRQDPGLGLRLIYFSYDVKMKEKGDIPEGYSVSREKKERFSLILESASTNQTSMYLCASSLSGLGLEAFFGQGTRLTVV.

The chain is built from TRBV5-8 and TRBJ1-2; D unresolved. Between the trimmed V and J ends, which lost 4 bases and 4 bases, there was a span of 11 bases. Germline loops: CDR1 SGHTS, CDR2 YDEGEE. This CDR3 is 13 amino acids long. The DNA for the CDR3 is TGTGCCAGCAGCCCCGGACGCGGCTATGGCTACACCTTC. Its translation is CASSPGRGYGYTF.

The chain links TRBV4-1 to TRBJ2-1; the match to TRBD2 covers 7 bases. The CDR3 extends over 16 amino acids. V gave up 3 bases and J gave up 0 bases; unmatched junction bases: 5. Germline V gene data show CDR1 as MGHRA and CDR2 as YSYEKL. CDR3 residues: CASSHGGESSYNEQFF. The CDR3 region has the DNA TGCGCCAGCAGCCATGGGGGGGAGAGCTCCTACAATGAGCAGTTCTTC.

CDR3 nucleotide sequence: TGTGCCAGCAGTTACGTGTTTTCCAGTGGCTACACCTTC. This sequence encodes CASSYVFSSGYTF. This chain joins TRBV6-5 and TRBJ1-2, with no clear D. Germline CDR1 and CDR2: MNHEY and SVGAGI. This CDR3 spans 13 amino acids. Trimming stripped 2 bases from V and 7 bases from J, with 11 bases between.

The chain joins TRBV28 to TRBJ2-7; TRBD1 matches at 8 bases. V gave up 1 base and J gave up 5 bases; unmatched junction bases: 10. The CDR3 extends over 16 amino acids. Per the germline V gene, CDR1 is MDHEN and CDR2 is SYDVKM. This chain's CDR3 is CASSLFLGTGGHEQYF. CDR3 DNA: TGTGCCAGCAGTTTATTCCTAGGGACAGGAGGCCACGAGCAGTACTTC.

Worth noting for this clone: In the same sample, other DNA sequences code for this CDR3. The rearrangement joins TRBV7-9 to TRBJ2-7, with 10 bases aligning to TRBD1. CDR1 and CDR2 (germline): SEHNR, FQNEAQ (reference sequence). V gave up 5 bases and J gave up 2 bases; unmatched junction bases: 6. The CDR3 is made up of 15 amino acids. The CDR3 spells CASSPRGQGAYEQYF. Written as DNA, the CDR3 is TGTGCCAGCAGCCCCCGTGGACAGGGGGCCTACGAGCAGTACTTC.

Remarks on this clone: Other DNA sequences within the sample encode an identical CDR3. This chain joins TRBV7-9 and TRBJ2-1; 8 bases match TRBD2. The CDR3 is made up of 15 amino acids. With 2 bases clipped from V and 6 bases from J, the junction kept 6 bases outside the gene matches. Germline lookup yields CDR1 SEHNR and CDR2 FQNEAQ (reference sequence). The CDR3 sequence is CASSLPGLGRNEQFF. In DNA form, the CDR3 reads TGTGCCAGCAGCTTACCGGGACTAGGCCGCAATGAGCAGTTCTTC.

The chain uses TRBV29-1 and TRBJ1-1, with 7 nucleotides matching TRBD1. Germline V gene lookup returns CDR1 SQVTM and CDR2 ANQGSEA. Trimming at V came to 6 bases and at J to 12 bases, leaving 10 bases not matched to a gene. The CDR3 contains 11 residues. Here the CDR3 reads CSVAWDSLSFF. The CDR3, as DNA: TGCAGCGTAGCATGGGACAGTTTGTCTTTCTTT.

The rearrangement joins TRBV7-9 to TRBJ2-3, with 8 nucleotides matching TRBD2. V shed 5 bases, J shed 2 bases, and the junction held 9 bases outside the gene matches. Germline V gene sequence: CDR1 SEHNR, CDR2 FQNEAQ (reference sequence). The CDR3 contains 16 residues. CDR3 coding DNA: TGTGCCAGCAGCCCCCGGGGGGGTCAGAACACAGATACGCAGTATTTT. This codes for CASSPRGGQNTDTQYF.

The chain carries TRBV4-3 and TRBJ2-2; D possibly corresponds to TRBD1 (5 bases). V was trimmed by 4 bases and J by 6 bases, leaving 18 bases between them. Germline V gene sequence: CDR1 LGHNA, CDR2 YSLEER. This CDR3 spans 16 amino acids. The CDR3 nucleotides read TGCGCCAGCAGCCGGAACAGGCCCTACTCCCCCGGGGAGCTGTTTTTT. This translates into CASSRNRPYSPGELFF.

CDR3 protein: CASSQDWPVDNEQFF. The DNA for the CDR3 is TGCGCCAGCAGCCAAGATTGGCCGGTGGACAATGAGCAGTTCTTC. The rearrangement links TRBV4-1 to TRBJ2-1, with D unresolved. V was clipped by 0 bases and J by 5 bases, with 11 bases between them. The CDR3 consists of 15 residues. Germline V gene sequence: CDR1 MGHRA, CDR2 YSYEKL.

The gene calls are TRBV4-1 and TRBJ2-1, with 7 bases matching TRBD2. The germline V gene has CDR1 MGHRA and CDR2 YSYEKL. J lost 8 bases, V lost 7 bases, and 20 bases had no gene match. The CDR3 is 17 amino acids. CDR3 region: CASKVAHRASGEDEQFF. The CDR3 DNA reads as TGCGCCAGCAAGGTGGCCCATCGGGCTAGCGGAGAGGATGAGCAGTTCTTC.

V is TRBV28 and J is TRBJ1-2; tentatively, D is TRBD1 (5 bases). Germline CDR1 and CDR2: MDHEN and SYDVKM. V was shortened by 6 bases and J by 2 bases, with 13 bases between the two germline ends. This CDR3 is built from 14 residues. CDR3 loop: CASSIRDVNYGYTF. The CDR3 bases are TGTGCCAGCAGCATAAGGGACGTAAACTATGGCTACACCTTC.

The rearrangement links TRBV5-4 to TRBJ2-7; 8 nucleotides agree with TRBD2. Germline CDR1 and CDR2: SGHNT and YYREEE (reference sequence). The CDR3 covers 15 residues. J lost 0 bases, V lost 5 bases, and 7 bases had no gene match. Written as DNA, the CDR3 is TGTGCCAGCAGTCCCCCGGGAGGGGCCTCCTACGAGCAGTACTTC. It yields the protein CASSPPGGASYEQYF.